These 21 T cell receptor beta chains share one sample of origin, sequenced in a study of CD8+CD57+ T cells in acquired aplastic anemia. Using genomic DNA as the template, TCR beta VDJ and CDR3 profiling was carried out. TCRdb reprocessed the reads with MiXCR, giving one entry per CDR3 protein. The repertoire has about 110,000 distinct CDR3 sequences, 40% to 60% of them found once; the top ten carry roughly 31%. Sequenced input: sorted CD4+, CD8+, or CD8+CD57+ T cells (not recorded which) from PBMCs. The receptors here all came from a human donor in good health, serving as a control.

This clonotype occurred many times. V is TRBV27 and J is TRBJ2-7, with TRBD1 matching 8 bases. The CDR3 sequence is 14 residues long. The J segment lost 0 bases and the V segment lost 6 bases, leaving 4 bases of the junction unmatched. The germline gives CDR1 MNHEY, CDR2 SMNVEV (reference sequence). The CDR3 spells CASSQGAGSYEQYF. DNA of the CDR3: TGTGCCAGCAGCCAGGGGGCGGGCTCCTACGAGCAGTACTTC.

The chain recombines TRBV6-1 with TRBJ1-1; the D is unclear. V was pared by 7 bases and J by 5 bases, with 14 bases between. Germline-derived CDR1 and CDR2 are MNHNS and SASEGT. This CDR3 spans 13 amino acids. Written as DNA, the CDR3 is TGTGCCAGCACCGGCTTTTCGAGGACTGAAGCTTTCTTT. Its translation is CASTGFSRTEAFF.

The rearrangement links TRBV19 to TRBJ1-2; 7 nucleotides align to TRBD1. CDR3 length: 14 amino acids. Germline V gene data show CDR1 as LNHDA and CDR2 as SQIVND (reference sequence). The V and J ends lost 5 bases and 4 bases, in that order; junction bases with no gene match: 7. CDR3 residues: CASSWGQGGYGYTF. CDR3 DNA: TGTGCCAGTAGTTGGGGGCAGGGGGGCTATGGCTACACCTTC.

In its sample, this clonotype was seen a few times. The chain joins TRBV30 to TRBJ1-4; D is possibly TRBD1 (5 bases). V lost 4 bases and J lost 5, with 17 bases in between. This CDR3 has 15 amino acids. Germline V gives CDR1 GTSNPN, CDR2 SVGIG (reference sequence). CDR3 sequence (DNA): TGTGCCTGGACCTCTCCCGATCGGGGGAATGAAAAACTGTTTTTT. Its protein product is CAWTSPDRGNEKLFF.

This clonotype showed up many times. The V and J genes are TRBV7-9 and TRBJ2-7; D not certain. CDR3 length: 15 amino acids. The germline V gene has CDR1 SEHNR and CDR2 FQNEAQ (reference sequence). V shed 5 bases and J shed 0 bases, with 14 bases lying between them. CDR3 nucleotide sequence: TGTGCCAGCAGCAAATTGGCAGAGAGCTCCTACGAGCAGTACTTC. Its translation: CASSKLAESSYEQYF.

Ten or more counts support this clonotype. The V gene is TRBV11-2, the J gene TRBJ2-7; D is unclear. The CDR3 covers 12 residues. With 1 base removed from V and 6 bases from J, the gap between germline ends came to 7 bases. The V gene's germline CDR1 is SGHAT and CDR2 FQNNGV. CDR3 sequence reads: CASSLAPPEQYF. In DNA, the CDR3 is TGTGCCAGCAGCTTAGCTCCCCCCGAGCAGTACTTC.

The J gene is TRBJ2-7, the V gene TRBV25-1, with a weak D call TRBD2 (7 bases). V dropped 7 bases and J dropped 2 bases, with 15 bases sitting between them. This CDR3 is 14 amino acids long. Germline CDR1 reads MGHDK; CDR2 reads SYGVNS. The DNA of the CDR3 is TGTGCCAGCAATAGGGAGGGGGGAACCTACGAGCAGTACTTC. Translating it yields CASNREGGTYEQYF.

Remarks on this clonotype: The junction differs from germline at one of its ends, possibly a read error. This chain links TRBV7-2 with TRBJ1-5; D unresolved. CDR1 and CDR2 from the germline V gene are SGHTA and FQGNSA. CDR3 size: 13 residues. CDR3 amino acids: CSAADDGNQPQHF. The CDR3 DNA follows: TGCAGCGCCGCCGACGATGGCAATCAGCCCCAGCATTTT.

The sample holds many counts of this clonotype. CDR3: CASGNVQDYETQYF. As DNA, the CDR3 is TGTGCCAGCGGGAATGTACAGGACTACGAGACCCAGTACTTC. V gene TRBV3-1 combines with J gene TRBJ2-5; D perhaps matches TRBD2 (6 bases). Germline CDR1 and CDR2: LGHDT and YNNKEL (reference sequence). V was trimmed by 8 bases and J by 5 bases, leaving 18 bases between them. CDR3 length: 14 amino acids.

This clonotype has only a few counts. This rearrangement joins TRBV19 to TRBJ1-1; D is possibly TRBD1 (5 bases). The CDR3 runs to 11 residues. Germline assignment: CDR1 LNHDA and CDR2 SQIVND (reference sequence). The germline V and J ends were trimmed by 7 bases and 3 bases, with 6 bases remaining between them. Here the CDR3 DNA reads TGTGCCAGTAAGGGGTACACTGAAGCTTTCTTT. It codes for CASKGYTEAFF.

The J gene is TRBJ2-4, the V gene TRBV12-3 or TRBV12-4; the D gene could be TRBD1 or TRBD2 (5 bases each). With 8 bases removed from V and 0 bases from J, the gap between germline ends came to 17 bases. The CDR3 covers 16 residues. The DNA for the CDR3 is TGTGCCAGCGGGACCGGGACCGGGATAGCCAAAAACATTCAGTACTTC. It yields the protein CASGTGTGIAKNIQYF.

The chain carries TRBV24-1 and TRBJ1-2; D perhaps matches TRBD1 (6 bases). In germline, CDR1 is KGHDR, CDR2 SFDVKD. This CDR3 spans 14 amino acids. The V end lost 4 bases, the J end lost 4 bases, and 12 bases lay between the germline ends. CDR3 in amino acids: CATSDPGQSYGYTF. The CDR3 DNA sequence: TGTGCCACCAGTGACCCAGGACAGTCCTATGGCTACACCTTC.

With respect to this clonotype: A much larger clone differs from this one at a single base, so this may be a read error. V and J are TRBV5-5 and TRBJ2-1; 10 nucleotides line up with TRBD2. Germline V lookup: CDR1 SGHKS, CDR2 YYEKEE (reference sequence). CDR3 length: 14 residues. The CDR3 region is CASSTTSGVNEQVF. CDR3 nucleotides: TGTGCCAGCAGCACTACTAGCGGGGTCAATGAGCAGGTCTTC.

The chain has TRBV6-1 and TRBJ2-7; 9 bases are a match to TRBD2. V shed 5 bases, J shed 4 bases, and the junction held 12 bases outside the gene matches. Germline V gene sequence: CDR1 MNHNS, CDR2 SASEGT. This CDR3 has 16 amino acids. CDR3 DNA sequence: TGTGCCAGCAGTAAACGATCCGGGACTAGCTTTTACGAGCAGTACTTC. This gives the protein CASSKRSGTSFYEQYF.

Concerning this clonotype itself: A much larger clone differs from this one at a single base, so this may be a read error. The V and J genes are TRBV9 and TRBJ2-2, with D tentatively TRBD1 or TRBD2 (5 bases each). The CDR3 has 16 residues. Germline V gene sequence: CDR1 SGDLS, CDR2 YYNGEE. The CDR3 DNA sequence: TGTGCCAGCAGCGGTCCGACAAGGGACCTCACCGAGGAGCTGTTTTTT. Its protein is CASSGPTRDLTEELFF. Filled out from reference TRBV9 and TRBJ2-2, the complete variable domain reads DSGVTQTPKHLITATGQRVTLRCSPRSGDLSVYWYQQSLDQGLQFLIQYYNGEERAKGNILERFSAQQFPDLHSELNLSSLELGDSALYFCASSGPTRDLTEELFFGEGSRLTVL.

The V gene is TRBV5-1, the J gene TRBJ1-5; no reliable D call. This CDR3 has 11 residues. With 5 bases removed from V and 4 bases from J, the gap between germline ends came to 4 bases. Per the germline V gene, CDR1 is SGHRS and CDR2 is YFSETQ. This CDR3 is CASRLNQPQHF. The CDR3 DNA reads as TGCGCCAGCAGATTGAATCAGCCCCAGCATTTT.

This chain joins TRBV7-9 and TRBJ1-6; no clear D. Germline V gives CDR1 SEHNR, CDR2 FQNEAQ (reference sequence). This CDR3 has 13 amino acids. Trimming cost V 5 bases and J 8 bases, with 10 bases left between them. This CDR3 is CASSPDGYSPLHF. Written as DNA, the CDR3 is TGTGCCAGCAGCCCTGATGGATATTCACCCCTCCACTTT.

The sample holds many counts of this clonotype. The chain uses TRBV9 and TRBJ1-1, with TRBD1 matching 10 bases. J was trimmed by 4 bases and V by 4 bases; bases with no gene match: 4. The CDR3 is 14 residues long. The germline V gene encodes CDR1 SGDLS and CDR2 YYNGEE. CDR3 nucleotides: TGTGCCAGCAGCCGACAGGGGGCGAGCACTGAAGCTTTCTTT. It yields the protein CASSRQGASTEAFF.

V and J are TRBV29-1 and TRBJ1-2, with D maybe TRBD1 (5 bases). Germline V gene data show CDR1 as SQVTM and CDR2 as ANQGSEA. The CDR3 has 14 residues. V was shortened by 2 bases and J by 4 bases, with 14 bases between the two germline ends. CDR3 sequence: CSVERQGRIYGYTF. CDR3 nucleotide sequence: TGCAGCGTTGAACGGCAGGGACGGATCTATGGCTACACCTTC. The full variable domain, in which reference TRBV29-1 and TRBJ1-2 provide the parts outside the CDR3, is SAVISQKPSRDICQRGTSLTIQCQVDSQVTMMFWYRQQPGQSLTLIATANQGSEATYESGFVIDKFPISRPNLTFSTLTVSNMSPEDSSIYLCSVERQGRIYGYTFGSGTRLTVV.

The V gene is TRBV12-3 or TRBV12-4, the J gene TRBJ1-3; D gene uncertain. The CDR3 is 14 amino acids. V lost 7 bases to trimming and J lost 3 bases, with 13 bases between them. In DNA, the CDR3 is TGTGCCAGCACTCCAGAGGTCGGTGGAAACACCATATATTTT. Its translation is CASTPEVGGNTIYF.

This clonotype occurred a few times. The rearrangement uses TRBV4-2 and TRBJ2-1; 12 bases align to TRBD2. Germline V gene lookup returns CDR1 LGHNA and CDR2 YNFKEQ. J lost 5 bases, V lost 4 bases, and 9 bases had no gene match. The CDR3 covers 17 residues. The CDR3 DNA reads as TGTGCCAGCAGCCCCCAACTGGCTAGCGGGGGGGACAATGAGCAGTTCTTC. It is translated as CASSPQLASGGDNEQFF.